Below are 17 T cell receptor beta chains sequenced from a single sample in a study of T cell responses to AZD1222 COVID-19 vaccine (TCRdb year 2021). The library was obtained by the immunoSEQ multiplex PCR assay. This immuneACCESS table, as held by TCRdb, lists in-frame sequences with V and J called but not all clones. Of the missing ones, under half trace to an unresolved V gene in checked studies; the others have no known cause. For this sample the table gives around 150,000 clones, of which about 93% were detected only once. The ten largest clones capture approximately 7% of the sample. What this sample's time point label stands for: about 28 days (+/-7) after the second vaccine dose. The sequencing used peripheral blood, collected 28 days after the second AZD1222 dose. These receptors originate from an adult who received the AZD1222 COVID-19 vaccine.

The chain uses TRBV2 and TRBJ2-5; D perhaps matches TRBD1 (6 bases). The CDR3 spans 16 residues. Germline CDR1 reads SNHLY; CDR2 reads FYNNEI. V was shortened by 0 bases and J by 4 bases, with 15 bases between the two germline ends. The CDR3 bases are TGTGCCAGCAGTGAAGCTATTTGGGACACGCGAGAGACCCAGTACTTC. It specifies CASSEAIWDTRETQYF.

The chain recombines TRBV11-2 with TRBJ1-3; D is unresolved. The CDR3 covers 14 residues. In germline, CDR1 is SGHAT, CDR2 FQNNGV. V was trimmed by 5 bases and J by 13 bases, leaving 21 bases between them. The CDR3 coding sequence is TGTGCCAGCAGCCCCGATCTCGGGCAGTCCGGGATATATTTT. Protein product: CASSPDLGQSGIYF.

The gene calls are TRBV3-1 (or the pseudogene TRBV3-2) and TRBJ2-7; maybe TRBD1 (6 bases). The length of the CDR3 is 14 residues. The germline CDR1 and CDR2 sequences are LGHDT and YNNKEL (reference sequence). V lost 1 base and J 2 bases, leaving 9 bases between the germline ends. The CDR3 here is CASSQGGGTYEQYF. CDR3 in DNA: TGTGCCAGCAGCCAAGGAGGGGGTACCTACGAGCAGTACTTC.

The rearrangement joins TRBV7-9 to TRBJ1-1; weak D call: TRBD1 (6 bases). This CDR3 has 16 amino acids. Germline V gene data show CDR1 as SEHNR and CDR2 as FQNEAQ (reference sequence). Trimming took 1 base from V and 0 from J, leaving 12 bases between them. CDR3 sequence (DNA): TGTGCCAGCAGCTTAGTAGGGGGGCCCATGAACACTGAAGCTTTCTTT. This sequence encodes CASSLVGGPMNTEAFF.

This clone has more than one count but fewer than ten. This CDR3 is CASSQRGTSGTHSYEQYF. DNA of the CDR3: TGTGCCAGCAGCCAGCGCGGGACTAGCGGCACCCATTCCTACGAGCAGTACTTC. The chain uses TRBV7-3 and TRBJ2-7, with 11 bases matching TRBD2. Germline V gene sequence: CDR1 SGHTA, CDR2 FQGTGA. The CDR3 contains 18 residues. Losses at the gene ends were 5 bases for V and 1 base for J; bases not matched to a gene: 13.

Of note for this clone: Its ends do not fully match the called genes, so a read error is possible. V is TRBV6-2 or TRBV6-3 and J is TRBJ1-5; 8 bases map to TRBD1. CDR1 and CDR2 (germline): MNHEY, SVGEGT. The CDR3 is 14 amino acids. The CDR3 spells CASSLSGGKQPQHF. For the CDR3, the DNA is TGTGCCAGCAGTTTGTCAGGGGGCAAACAGCCCCAGCATTTT.

The rearrangement joins TRBV12-3 or TRBV12-4 to TRBJ1-1; D remains ambiguous. The V end lost 6 bases, the J end lost 8 bases, and 13 bases lay between the germline ends. The CDR3 is made up of 12 amino acids. The CDR3 here is CASSLGSAEAFF. Here the CDR3 DNA reads TGTGCCAGCAGCCTAGGTTCAGCCGAAGCTTTCTTT.

This rearrangement joins TRBV12-5 to TRBJ1-2, with unresolved D. Germline-derived CDR1 and CDR2 are LGHNT and FRNRAP. The CDR3 sequence is 12 residues long. The germline V and J ends were trimmed by 3 bases and 4 bases, with 6 bases remaining between them. The CDR3, as DNA: TGTGCTAGTGGTTTCTCAGGCTATGGCTACACCTTC. Amino acids: CASGFSGYGYTF.

Here the CDR3 reads CASSYSYGDQPQHF. The CDR3 DNA sequence: TGTGCCAGCAGTTACTCGTACGGGGACCAGCCCCAGCATTTT. The rearrangement links TRBV6-5 to TRBJ1-5; TRBD1 might be the D (5 bases). This CDR3 is built from 14 residues. V lost 0 bases, J lost 7 bases, and 10 bases lay in between. The germline CDR1 and CDR2 sequences are MNHEY and SVGAGI.

The chain has TRBV13 and TRBJ1-1; D unclear. V was trimmed by 5 bases and J by 0 bases, leaving 10 bases between them. The CDR3 is 14 residues long. The germline V gene has CDR1 PRHDT and CDR2 FYEKMQ (reference sequence). The CDR3 region has the DNA TGTGCCAGCAGCCCCCGGACGGTGAACACTGAAGCTTTCTTT. It translates to CASSPRTVNTEAFF.

The chain uses TRBV3-1 (or the pseudogene TRBV3-2) and TRBJ2-3; 10 positions agree with TRBD2. The junction had 4 bases not matched to a gene; V was cut back by 2 bases and J by 2 bases. CDR1 and CDR2 (germline): LGHDT, YNNKEL (reference sequence). The CDR3 has 16 amino acids. CDR3 in amino acids: CASSQLSGGYTDTQYF. The CDR3 DNA sequence: TGTGCCAGCAGCCAACTTAGCGGGGGGTACACAGATACGCAGTATTTT.

The chain links TRBV7-9 to TRBJ1-6; possibly TRBD1 for D (5 bases). V was trimmed by 6 bases and J by 5 bases, leaving 8 bases between them. Per germline, CDR1 SEHNR and CDR2 FQNEAQ (reference sequence). The CDR3 runs to 13 residues. The CDR3 sequence: CASSRGNNSPLHF. As DNA, the CDR3 is TGTGCCAGCAGTCGGGGGAATAATTCACCCCTCCACTTT.

The gene calls are TRBV7-2 and TRBJ1-2, with 7 bases lining up with TRBD1. The CDR3 has 13 amino acids. The V and J ends lost 5 bases and 2 bases, in that order; junction bases with no gene match: 2. The V gene's germline CDR1 is SGHTA and CDR2 FQGNSA. CDR3: CASSMTGNYGYTF. The CDR3 nucleotides read TGTGCCAGCAGCATGACAGGGAACTATGGCTACACCTTC.

The V and J genes are TRBV5-1 and TRBJ1-2, with D unclear. Trimming shortened V by 6 bases and J by 1 base, and 16 bases separated the two germline ends. The germline gives CDR1 SGHRS, CDR2 YFSETQ. The CDR3 loop spans 15 amino acids. The CDR3 spells CASTQIPGVNYGYTF. The CDR3 coding sequence is TGCGCCAGCACCCAAATCCCAGGAGTTAACTATGGCTACACCTTC.

The CDR3 DNA follows: TGTGCCTGGAGGGGGTCTAGCGGGGAGCCGGATGAGCAGTTCTTC. It specifies CAWRGSSGEPDEQFF. This chain connects TRBV30 to TRBJ2-1; 9 positions agree with TRBD2. Germline V lookup: CDR1 GTSNPN, CDR2 SVGIG (reference sequence). V lost 3 bases to trimming and J lost 8 bases; unmatched junction nucleotides: 11. CDR3 size: 15 residues.

The rearrangement joins TRBV5-6 to TRBJ1-2; D is unclear. CDR1 and CDR2 (germline): SGHDT, YYEEEE. V lost 1 base, J lost 8 bases, and 15 bases lay in between. The CDR3 runs 14 residues. CDR3 protein: CASSLSPRGPGYTF. The CDR3 DNA reads TGTGCCAGCAGCTTGTCCCCAAGAGGGCCGGGCTACACCTTC.

The table lists this clone with a few counts. DNA for the CDR3: TGCGCCAGCAGCCAAGGACAGGGGTCTGGGGCCAACGTCCTGACTTTC. Residues: CASSQGQGSGANVLTF. The V call is TRBV4-3, the J call TRBJ2-6; 8 nucleotides line up with TRBD1. This CDR3 region has 16 residues. Germline loops: CDR1 LGHNA, CDR2 YSLEER. The V segment lost 1 base and the J segment 1 base; nucleotides outside the gene matches: 0.